This T cell receptor (beta chain) was identified in a study of blood T cell repertoires in COVID-19. The wider study: PBMCs, B-cell-depleted T cells, or T cells provided the cDNA or gDNA that made up the material.

V was clipped by 2 bases and J by 2 bases; unmatched bases: 2. CDR3 length: 15 amino acids. Germline V gene lookup returns CDR1 KGHDR and CDR2 SFDVKD. Per the original methods: Estimation of nucleated cell counts relied on the amplification of reference gene primers. Profiling relied on immunoSEQ multiplex PCR, and the TCRdb table lists in-frame clones only, not all of them. V, J and clone size are those of that table, while D and trimming were read from the DNA. The sample yields more than 85,000 clones, 75% to 85% seen once. The chain uses TRBV24-1 and TRBJ1-3; 7 bases are a match to TRBD1. This TCR was recovered from an older man with acute or convalescent COVID-19. Sequencing input: peripheral blood. The CDR3, as DNA: TGTGCCACCAGTGATTCTCAGGGGGCTGGAAACACCATATATTTT. Protein sequence: CATSDSQGAGNTIYF.